This TCR beta chain is drawn from a study of beta chain features in type 1 diabetes. On this clone itself: What it binds is unknown.

Investigators reverse transcribed all isolated RNA, so they sequenced expressed TCRB transcripts. Profiling relied on immunoSEQ multiplex PCR, and the TCRdb table lists in-frame clones only, not all of them. The sample consists of under 950,000 clones, roughly 15% of them appearing once. Whole-study findings and limits: All four CD4+ subsets of Type 1 diabetes patients contained TCRB CDR3s that were moderately but significantly shorter. Sampled from patients, naive, central memory and Treg TCRB repertoires appeared more similar than those sampled from healthy donors. A potential influence of HLA type upon TCRB rearrangement remained unresolved herein. Equally in patients and controls, shorter templates might have been favored by PCR.

Germline CDR1 is SGHRS and CDR2 is YFSETQ. The CDR3 runs to 19 residues. J was trimmed by 8 bases and V by 7 bases; bases with no gene match: 25. The sample taken for sequencing was naive CD4+ T cells from blood. This receptor was identified in a woman aged 18-29 years in good health. The chain couples TRBV5-1 to TRBJ2-1; 9 bases are a match to TRBD1. The CDR3 sequence: CASRGLSGTGNWSADEQFF. The CDR3 DNA reads TGCGCCAGCCGAGGACTGTCCGGGACAGGGAATTGGTCGGCGGATGAGCAGTTCTTC.